A single sample gave rise to the 22 T cell receptor beta chains below, sequenced in a study of T cells in Graves' hyperthyroidism and ophthalmopathy. RNA transcripts yielded amplified TCR beta CDR3 regions. The TCR CDR3 was amplified in a first-round RT-PCR using the HTBI primer set. MiXCR was run by TCRdb on the multiplex PCR reads, yielding one entry per CDR3 protein. The data contain about 560,000 distinct CDR3 sequences, 15% to 20% of them seen just once; the ten biggest clones take up approximately 20%. Sequencing was carried out using blood. All receptors derive from a woman aged 18-29 years with Graves' hyperthyroidism.

This clonotype was seen many times. The CDR3 sequence: CSARGPPVTAEAFF. CDR3 nucleotide sequence: TGCAGTGCTAGAGGCCCTCCCGTCACTGCTGAAGCTTTCTTT. The rearrangement uses TRBV20-1 and TRBJ1-1; unclear D gene. The CDR3 is made up of 14 amino acids. V lost 1 base and J lost 6, with 15 bases in between. CDR1 DFQATT and CDR2 SNEGSKA come from the germline V gene (reference sequence).

This clonotype was counted ten times or more. The chain carries TRBV13 and TRBJ2-1; no clear D. The ends were cut back, 1 base at V and 9 bases at J, with 16 bases in the middle. The germline CDR1 and CDR2 sequences are PRHDT and FYEKMQ (reference sequence). The length of the CDR3 is 15 residues. CDR3 sequence reads: CASSLETPPRVEQFF. In DNA form, the CDR3 reads TGTGCCAGCAGCTTAGAGACTCCCCCCCGGGTTGAGCAGTTCTTC.

There are many counts of this clonotype. This CDR3 is CASRSRGGTNEKLFF. The CDR3 coding sequence is TGTGCCAGCAGATCCAGGGGAGGGACTAATGAAAAACTGTTTTTT. This chain uses TRBV12-3 or TRBV12-4 with TRBJ1-4; a possible D gene is TRBD1 (6 bases). This CDR3 contains 15 residues. V lost 6 bases to trimming and J lost 2 bases, with 13 bases between them.

Note on this clonotype: With a much larger clone just one base away, this may be a read error. This chain uses TRBV30 with TRBJ1-5; 7 bases line up with TRBD1. Germline V gives CDR1 GTSNPN, CDR2 SVGIG (reference sequence). This CDR3 spans 13 amino acids. The CDR3 is CAWSKQGYQPLHF. The CDR3 region has the DNA TGTGCCTGGAGCAAACAGGGGTATCAGCCCCTGCATTTT.

This clonotype was picked up many times. CDR3 loop: CASSHSTNQPQHF. DNA for the CDR3: TGTGCCAGCAGCCACTCAACCAATCAGCCCCAGCATTTT. This chain uses TRBV12-3 or TRBV12-4 with TRBJ1-5, with unresolved D. The V end lost 6 bases, the J end lost 3 bases, and 9 bases lay between the germline ends. The CDR3 length is 13 residues.

The CDR3 DNA reads TGCAGCGTTGAAGCCTCCAGCTCCTACGAGCAGTACTTC. This gives the protein CSVEASSSYEQYF. The chain carries TRBV29-1 and TRBJ2-7; D not certain. CDR1 is SQVTM, CDR2 ANQGSEA, per germline. The V end was cut by 1 base, the J end by 0 bases, with 7 bases between. The CDR3 has 13 amino acids.

This clonotype showed up many times. The chain combines TRBV20-1 with TRBJ2-1; no clear D gene. Germline V gene lookup returns CDR1 DFQATT and CDR2 SNEGSKA (reference sequence). This CDR3 has 14 amino acids. V was shortened by 7 bases and J by 3 bases, with 16 bases between the two germline ends. The CDR3 DNA reads as TGCAGTGTCGTACGGCTTGTAAACTACAATGAGCAGTTCTTC. As protein: CSVVRLVNYNEQFF.

This clonotype has a handful of counts. The CDR3 reads CATSRELAGLAKNIQYF. Written as DNA, the CDR3 is TGTGCCACCAGCAGAGAACTAGCGGGCTTAGCCAAAAACATTCAGTACTTC. The rearrangement joins TRBV15 to TRBJ2-4; the match to TRBD2 covers 9 bases. This CDR3 contains 17 residues. CDR1 LNHNV and CDR2 YYDKDF come from the germline V gene (reference sequence). Trimming removed 0 bases from V and 0 bases from J; junction bases left unmatched: 3.

In this sample, this clonotype turned up many times. The chain combines TRBV6-1 with TRBJ2-3; D is undetermined. The length of the CDR3 is 17 residues. CDR1 is MNHNS, CDR2 SASEGT, per germline. Trimming removed 5 bases from V and 2 bases from J, with 20 bases in between. The CDR3 coding sequence is TGTGCCAGCAGTTACCTGGCCGGCAGCAGAACCACAGATACGCAGTATTTT. Translating it yields CASSYLAGSRTTDTQYF.

This clonotype has a count of ten or more. The gene calls are TRBV28 and TRBJ1-2; TRBD1 aligns across 9 bases. Germline-derived CDR1 and CDR2 are MDHEN and SYDVKM. The CDR3 extends over 19 amino acids. Losses at the gene ends were 1 base for V and 6 bases for J; bases not matched to a gene: 18. For the CDR3, the DNA is TGTGCCAGCAGTTTATTAGGGGACAGGGTTTCCCAGATGGGCAATGGCTACACCTTC. Protein product: CASSLLGDRVSQMGNGYTF.

The chain has TRBV10-2 and TRBJ2-3; 7 bases match TRBD2. The CDR3 is made up of 14 amino acids. V lost 7 bases to trimming and J lost 2 bases; unmatched junction nucleotides: 6. Germline loops: CDR1 WSHSY, CDR2 SAAADI. The CDR3 here is CASKGLVPTDTQYF. For the CDR3, the DNA is TGCGCCAGCAAAGGACTAGTCCCCACAGATACGCAGTATTTT.

This chain joins TRBV10-2 and TRBJ1-5; a possible D gene is TRBD1 (6 bases). The germline V gene has CDR1 WSHSY and CDR2 SAAADI. The CDR3 length is 15 residues. Trimming stripped 3 bases from V and 4 bases from J, with 13 bases between. The CDR3, as DNA: TGCGCCAGCAGTGAATACAGGGTGGGGAATCAGCCCCAGCATTTT. Amino acid sequence: CASSEYRVGNQPQHF.

This clonotype was picked up many times. This rearrangement joins TRBV11-2 to TRBJ2-3; 10 nucleotides match TRBD2. The germline V gene encodes CDR1 SGHAT and CDR2 FQNNGV. V lost 1 base to trimming and J lost 2 bases; unmatched junction nucleotides: 3. The CDR3 contains 16 residues. CDR3 amino acids: CASSLVLAGPTDTQYF. CDR3 bases: TGTGCCAGCAGCTTAGTACTAGCGGGACCCACAGATACGCAGTATTTT.

The sample holds a few counts of this clonotype. This chain uses TRBV19 with TRBJ2-3; 8 bases match TRBD2. The CDR3 contains 15 residues. In germline, CDR1 is LNHDA, CDR2 SQIVND (reference sequence). The V gene end was trimmed by 5 bases and the J gene end by 2 bases; junction bases not matched to a gene: 6. Written as DNA, the CDR3 is TGTGCCAGTAGTGGACGAGCGGGGGCCACAGATACGCAGTATTTT. This sequence encodes CASSGRAGATDTQYF.

This clonotype has a count of ten or more. The J gene is TRBJ1-1, the V gene TRBV19; D is unclear. V was shortened by 5 bases and J by 2 bases, with 9 bases between the two germline ends. The CDR3 spans 13 residues. Germline CDR1 LNHDA, CDR2 SQIVND (reference sequence). The DNA for the CDR3 is TGTGCCAGTAGTCACGGCGGAAACACTGAAGCTTTCTTT. Translating gives CASSHGGNTEAFF.

The chain employs TRBV4-3 and TRBJ2-1; D unresolved. V was clipped by 2 bases and J by 0 bases, with 5 bases between them. Germline lookup yields CDR1 LGHNA and CDR2 YSLEER. The CDR3 consists of 14 residues. CDR3 in DNA: TGCGCCAGCAGCCAACGTAGCTCCTACAATGAGCAGTTCTTC. It codes for CASSQRSSYNEQFF.

V usage is TRBV5-8 and J usage is TRBJ1-6; unclear D gene. Germline lookup yields CDR1 SGHTS and CDR2 YDEGEE. The CDR3 spans 14 residues. V lost 0 bases and J lost 10, with 11 bases in between. CDR3 sequence reads: CASSLEVRKSPLHF. The CDR3 bases are TGTGCCAGCAGCTTGGAGGTCAGGAAGTCACCCCTCCACTTT. The whole variable domain, filled in from reference TRBV5-8 and TRBJ1-6, reads EAGVTQSPTHLIKTRGQQATLRCSPISGHTSVYWYQQALGLGLQFLLWYDEGEERNRGNFPPRFSGRQFPNYSSELNVNALELEDSALYLCASSLEVRKSPLHFGNGTRLTVT.

This clonotype has only a few counts. The chain employs TRBV6-1 and TRBJ2-1; perhaps TRBD2 as D (5 bases). Germline V CDR1 and CDR2: MNHNS, SASEGT. The CDR3 totals 15 residues. V shed 5 bases and J shed 6 bases, with 17 bases lying between them. The CDR3 DNA reads as TGTGCCAGCAGTTCCGGGATCGGCCGTACCAATGAGCAGTTCTTC. This gives the protein CASSSGIGRTNEQFF.

V and J are TRBV10-3 and TRBJ2-5; no reliable D call. Germline-derived CDR1 and CDR2 are ENHRY and SYGVKD. V shed 4 bases and J shed 2 bases, with 8 bases lying between them. The CDR3 runs 13 residues. The CDR3: CAISGAVQETQYF. Here the CDR3 DNA reads TGTGCCATCAGTGGCGCAGTACAAGAGACCCAGTACTTC.

This clonotype was counted many times. The chain joins TRBV2 to TRBJ1-3; D perhaps matches TRBD1 (5 bases). Deletions cut 4 bases from V and 0 bases from J, with 7 bases between. CDR1 is SNHLY and CDR2 is FYNNEI in the germline V gene. The CDR3 is 14 residues long. CDR3 sequence reads: CASSAGSSGNTIYF. For the CDR3, the DNA is TGTGCCAGCAGTGCAGGGTCCTCTGGAAACACCATATATTTT.

The chain uses TRBV7-6 and TRBJ1-3, with 9 bases that match TRBD1. Germline CDR1 reads SGHVS; CDR2 reads FNYEAQ. There are 14 residues in the CDR3. After removal of 8 bases from V and 0 bases from J, the junction contained 2 bases not matched to a gene. CDR3 nucleotide sequence: TGTGCCAGCGGGACAGGGAACTCTGGAAACACCATATATTTT. The encoded protein is CASGTGNSGNTIYF.

The table lists this clonotype with many counts. The V and J genes are TRBV28 and TRBJ2-1, with 9 bases that match TRBD1. Germline V gene data show CDR1 as MDHEN and CDR2 as SYDVKM. V shed 6 bases, J shed 3 bases, and the junction held 9 bases outside the gene matches. This CDR3 has 16 residues. The CDR3 loop is CASSALPGQGYNEQFF. In DNA form, the CDR3 reads TGTGCCAGCAGCGCACTGCCGGGACAGGGCTACAATGAGCAGTTCTTC. Using reference TRBV28 and TRBJ2-1 for the parts outside the CDR3, the full variable domain is DVKVTQSSRYLVKRTGEKVFLECVQDMDHENMFWYRQDPGLGLRLIYFSYDVKMKEKGDIPEGYSVSREKKERFSLILESASTNQTSMYLCASSALPGQGYNEQFFGPGTRLTVL.